This T cell receptor beta chain is drawn from a study of radiation and T cells in renal cell carcinoma. The study, taken as a whole, reports: Without pretreatment biopsies, baseline tumor clonotype presence was undetermined. In blood, top tumor clones expanded by 2 weeks, shrinking by 4.

The CDR3 spans 17 residues. Germline CDR1 SGHRS, CDR2 YFSETQ. The ends were cut back, 2 bases at V and 0 bases at J, with 15 bases in the middle. Here immunoSEQ multiplex PCR was the method, and the copy in TCRdb shows in-frame clones only, minus some. The sample lists about 130,000 clones; around nine tenths were seen once. Indicated time point: baseline pretreatment blood. Sample treatment: 15 Gy SBRT to primary tumor, nephrectomy 4 weeks later. As to this clone: The antigen is undetermined.

This specimen consisted of blood, obtained from a patient whose treatment included radiotherapy and nephrectomy. V usage is TRBV5-1 and J usage is TRBJ1-3, with D tentatively TRBD1 (5 bases). This sequence originates from a woman aged 50 to 65 with renal cell carcinoma. The CDR3 coding sequence is TGCGCCAGCAGCTTAATGGGGGGAACCAACTCTGGAAACACCATATATTTT. It is translated as CASSLMGGTNSGNTIYF. Together with reference TRBV5-1 and TRBJ1-3, the CDR3 gives the full variable domain: KAGVTQTPRYLIKTRGQQVTLSCSPISGHRSVSWYQQTPGQGLQFLFEYFSETQRNKGNFPGRFSGRQFSNSRSEMNVSTLELGDSALYLCASSLMGGTNSGNTIYFGEGSWLTVV.